These 31 T cell receptor beta chains were sequenced from one sample in a study of blood T cell repertoires in COVID-19. The data were produced by immunoSEQ multiplex PCR, yet TCRdb's version contains in-frame clones alone and is incomplete. The repertoire holds 35,000 to 50,000 clones, with 85% to 95% as singletons. Sequenced material: peripheral blood. The receptors here all came from a man aged 50 to 59 with active COVID-19.

The CDR3 nucleotides are TGTGCCACCAGTCAGGGACAGGACTATGGCTACACCTTC. It translates to CATSQGQDYGYTF. The V call is TRBV24-1, the J call TRBJ1-2; 8 nucleotides match TRBD1. This CDR3 is built from 13 residues. V lost 6 bases and J lost 3; bases outside the gene matches: 2. CDR1 is KGHDR and CDR2 is SFDVKD in the germline V gene.

The chain recombines TRBV5-8 with TRBJ2-1; D perhaps matches TRBD2 (6 bases). The CDR3 spans 17 residues. Per germline, CDR1 SGHTS and CDR2 YDEGEE. With 4 bases removed from V and 7 bases from J, the gap between germline ends came to 24 bases. The CDR3 sequence: CASSTHGGARRRNEQFF. CDR3 coding DNA: TGTGCCAGCAGCACCCACGGCGGGGCACGACGAAGAAATGAGCAGTTCTTC.

This clone was recorded a few times. The chain employs TRBV15 and TRBJ1-4; D possibly corresponds to TRBD1 (5 bases). Germline V gives CDR1 LNHNV, CDR2 YYDKDF (reference sequence). V was shortened by 0 bases and J by 8 bases, with 13 bases between the two germline ends. The CDR3 consists of 15 residues. CDR3 nucleotide sequence: TGTGCCACCAGCAGAGATTTCAGGGATGGGGAAAAACTGTTTTTT. Amino acid sequence: CATSRDFRDGEKLFF.

The V gene is TRBV2, the J gene TRBJ1-1; 7 nucleotides agree with TRBD1. With V trimmed by 4 bases and J by 6 bases, 5 bases remained unmatched. CDR3 size: 13 residues. Germline CDR1 is SNHLY and CDR2 is FYNNEI. CDR3 region: CASSGDRVSEAFF. CDR3 in DNA: TGTGCCAGCAGTGGAGACAGGGTCTCTGAAGCTTTCTTT.

The chain combines TRBV12-3 or TRBV12-4 with TRBJ1-1, with 8 bases that match TRBD1. Losses at the gene ends were 7 bases for V and 4 bases for J; bases not matched to a gene: 5. The CDR3 spans 13 residues. The CDR3 DNA reads TGTGCCAGCACCATACAGGGGGGCACTGAAGCTTTCTTT. Amino acid sequence: CASTIQGGTEAFF.

This chain uses TRBV11-2 with TRBJ1-2, with D possibly being TRBD1 (5 bases). Germline loops: CDR1 SGHAT, CDR2 FQNNGV. The V end lost 6 bases, the J end lost 3 bases, and 23 bases lay between the germline ends. CDR3 size: 17 residues. CDR3 in amino acids: CASSHAGLAGPDYGYTF. The CDR3 DNA sequence: TGTGCCAGCAGTCATGCGGGGCTGGCAGGTCCTGACTATGGCTACACCTTC.

This chain links TRBV5-6 with TRBJ2-5; D ambiguous. The V gene lost 0 bases and the J gene lost 3 bases, with 6 bases spanning the gap. CDR1 and CDR2 (germline): SGHDT, YYEEEE. The length of the CDR3 is 13 residues. For the CDR3, the DNA is TGTGCCAGCAGCTTGGACTTGAAAGAGACCCAGTACTTC. It encodes CASSLDLKETQYF.

CDR3 in DNA: TGTGCCAGCAGCCAGGGAGGGACCGGGAACGAGCAGTACTTC. Translation gives CASSQGGTGNEQYF. This chain links TRBV9 with TRBJ2-7; 7 bases are a match to TRBD2. The CDR3 has 14 residues. Germline V lookup: CDR1 SGDLS, CDR2 YYNGEE. Germline trimming cut 4 bases from V and 5 bases from J; bases unmatched to any gene: 9.

In regard to this clone: The germline gene is not matched at one end of the junction; a read error may be the cause. The genes are TRBV7-7 and TRBJ2-3; D may be TRBD2 (5 bases). Germline V gives CDR1 SSHAT, CDR2 FNYEAQ (reference sequence). This CDR3 spans 14 amino acids. The CDR3: CASSPRTDTDTQYF. CDR3 in DNA: TGTGCTAGCAGCCCGAGGACTGACACAGATACGCAGTATTTT.

V gene TRBV19 combines with J gene TRBJ2-1; D might be TRBD2 (6 bases). Germline CDR1 and CDR2: LNHDA and SQIVND (reference sequence). This CDR3 is 15 amino acids long. V lost 3 bases, J lost 7 bases, and 16 bases lay in between. CDR3 loop: CASSMYGRVGNEQFF. The CDR3 nucleotides are TGTGCCAGTAGTATGTACGGGAGAGTAGGTAATGAGCAGTTCTTC.

The V gene is TRBV6-5, the J gene TRBJ2-7, with no clear D. Germline V lookup: CDR1 MNHEY, CDR2 SVGAGI. V gave up 3 bases and J gave up 0 bases, with 9 bases separating them. This CDR3 comprises 14 residues. The CDR3 DNA reads TGTGCCAGCAGTTATTCTGGCATCTCCTACGAGCAGTACTTC. This gives the protein CASSYSGISYEQYF.

V usage is TRBV11-2 and J usage is TRBJ2-2; TRBD1 agrees at 8 bases. Germline values: CDR1 SGHAT, CDR2 FQNNGV. Trimming removed 1 base from V and 8 bases from J; junction bases left unmatched: 9. The CDR3 spans 16 residues. CDR3 amino acids: CASSLVGTGTTGELFF. For the CDR3, the DNA is TGTGCCAGCAGCTTAGTCGGGACAGGTACTACGGGGGAGCTGTTTTTT.

The chain joins TRBV14 to TRBJ1-1; tentative D call: TRBD1 (5 bases). The V end lost 0 bases, the J end lost 5 bases, and 13 bases lay between the germline ends. This CDR3 has 15 residues. The germline V gene encodes CDR1 SGHDN and CDR2 FVKESK. CDR3 bases: TGTGCCAGCAGCCAAGATGGGGGGGTTGGGACTGAAGCTTTCTTT. It specifies CASSQDGGVGTEAFF.

V and J are TRBV4-2 and TRBJ2-7; a possible D gene is TRBD2 (6 bases). This CDR3 is 14 amino acids long. The V end lost 3 bases, the J end lost 4 bases, and 13 bases lay between the germline ends. Germline-derived CDR1 and CDR2 are LGHNA and YNFKEQ. CDR3 sequence (DNA): TGTGCCAGCAGCCACCGGGTAGCGGATTACGAGCAGTACTTC. Encoded protein: CASSHRVADYEQYF.

This chain uses TRBV7-9 with TRBJ2-1, with 12 bases aligning to TRBD2. In germline, CDR1 is SEHNR, CDR2 FQNEAQ (reference sequence). The CDR3 is 15 amino acids. Trimming at V came to 4 bases and at J to 8 bases, leaving 6 bases not matched to a gene. The chain's CDR3 is CASSSAPSGRDEQFF. CDR3 sequence (DNA): TGTGCCAGCAGCTCGGCGCCTAGCGGGAGGGATGAGCAGTTCTTC.

The chain uses TRBV19 and TRBJ2-3; D perhaps matches TRBD1 (8 bases). The germline CDR1 and CDR2 sequences are LNHDA and SQIVND (reference sequence). This CDR3 is 14 amino acids long. The germline V and J ends were trimmed by 4 bases and 3 bases, with 11 bases remaining between them. CDR3 sequence (DNA): TGTGCCAGTAGTACACAGGGGGGGACAGATACGCAGTATTTT. It specifies CASSTQGGTDTQYF. The whole variable domain, filled in from reference TRBV19 and TRBJ2-3, reads DGGITQSPKYLFRKEGQNVTLSCEQNLNHDAMYWYRQDPGQGLRLIYYSQIVNDFQKGDIAEGYSVSREKKESFPLTVTSAQKNPTAFYLCASSTQGGTDTQYFGPGTRLTVL.

The J gene is TRBJ2-7, the V gene TRBV27, with 8 bases identical to TRBD2. Losses at the gene ends were 5 bases for V and 3 bases for J; bases not matched to a gene: 9. This CDR3 is 15 amino acids long. Germline loops: CDR1 MNHEY, CDR2 SMNVEV (reference sequence). CDR3 sequence: CASSHPIAGIYEQYF. The CDR3 DNA is TGTGCCAGCAGTCACCCCATAGCGGGAATCTACGAGCAGTACTTC.

The genes are TRBV10-3 and TRBJ1-2; D is perhaps TRBD1 (6 bases). V lost 6 bases and J 10 bases, leaving 18 bases between the germline ends. The CDR3 has 13 residues. Germline V gene sequence: CDR1 ENHRY, CDR2 SYGVKD. Written as DNA, the CDR3 is TGTGCCATCAGGCCCCTTACGGACAGAGCCTACACCTTC. It specifies CAIRPLTDRAYTF.

V is TRBV7-8 and J is TRBJ1-6; 8 positions match TRBD1. CDR1 is SGHVS, CDR2 FQNEAQ, per germline. V lost 5 bases and J lost 12; bases outside the gene matches: 9. The length of the CDR3 is 14 residues. CDR3 sequence reads: CASSEGQGAQPLHF. CDR3 nucleotides: TGTGCCAGCAGCGAGGGGCAGGGGGCCCAACCCCTCCACTTT.

The gene calls are TRBV12-3 or TRBV12-4 and TRBJ1-5, with a possible D match to TRBD1 (6 bases). The V end was cut by 7 bases, the J end by 11 bases, with 12 bases between. CDR3 length equals 11 residues. This chain's CDR3 is CASTQGGAQHF. The CDR3 DNA reads as TGTGCCAGCACCCAAGGGGGGGCCCAGCATTTT.

The V call is TRBV21-1, the J call TRBJ1-6; TRBD1 is the table's D call, not checked against the DNA. TRBV21-1 is assigned pseudogene status. This CDR3 has 18 amino acids. As DNA, the CDR3 is TGTGCCAGCAGCAAAGGGACATTGGGTTCAGGGGGTGATCAAATCCTCCACTTT. Translated: CASSKGTLGSGGDQILHF.

The count of this clone is one. This chain uses TRBV30 with TRBJ2-5; 8 bases are a match to TRBD1. The CDR3 extends over 15 amino acids. Trimming took 0 bases from V and 7 from J; bases not matched to a gene: 10. Germline V gene data show CDR1 as GTSNPN and CDR2 as SVGIG (reference sequence). CDR3 bases: TGTGCCTGGAGTGTGGACAGGGCTCCTTTGGGGACCCAGTACTTC. As protein: CAWSVDRAPLGTQYF.

The J gene is TRBJ2-2, the V gene TRBV14; TRBD2 matches 8 bases. The V gene end was trimmed by 7 bases and the J gene end by 0 bases; junction bases not matched to a gene: 1. The CDR3 spans 14 residues. Germline CDR1 reads SGHDN; CDR2 reads FVKESK. The chain's CDR3 is CASKRESNTGELFF. CDR3 coding DNA: TGTGCCAGCAAGCGGGAGTCGAACACCGGGGAGCTGTTTTTT.

The V and J genes are TRBV10-3 and TRBJ1-2, with 7 bases fitting TRBD1. Germline V gives CDR1 ENHRY, CDR2 SYGVKD. The CDR3 is made up of 14 amino acids. The J segment lost 1 base and the V segment lost 7 bases, leaving 6 bases of the junction unmatched. Written as DNA, the CDR3 is TGTGCCATCAATCGACAGGGAGGTAACTATGGCTACACCTTC. This gives the protein CAINRQGGNYGYTF.

This sequence joins TRBV15 and TRBJ1-1; TRBD1 matches 7 bases. The CDR3 loop spans 17 amino acids. J was trimmed by 4 bases and V by 0 bases; bases with no gene match: 11. Germline V lookup: CDR1 LNHNV, CDR2 YYDKDF (reference sequence). DNA of the CDR3: TGTGCCACCAGCAGAGATCGGGGCCGAACAGGGGCCACTGAAGCTTTCTTT. This encodes CATSRDRGRTGATEAFF. Variable domain in full (rest from reference TRBV15 and TRBJ1-1): DAMVIQNPRYQVTQFGKPVTLSCSQTLNHNVMYWYQQKSSQAPKLLFHYYDKDFNNEADTPDNFQSRRPNTSFCFLDIRSPGLGDTAMYLCATSRDRGRTGATEAFFGQGTRLTVV.

The V gene is TRBV18, the J gene TRBJ2-2, with a possible D match to TRBD1 (6 bases). CDR3 size: 18 residues. V was clipped by 1 base and J by 4 bases, with 19 bases between them. CDR1 KGHSH and CDR2 LQKENI come from the germline V gene. CDR3 DNA: TGTGCCAGCTCACCACTTTCACCCGCAGGGGCGCGCACCGGGGAGCTGTTTTTT. The encoded protein is CASSPLSPAGARTGELFF.

The chain links TRBV28 to TRBJ2-7; 9 bases match TRBD2. V gave up 8 bases and J gave up 4 bases; unmatched junction bases: 9. CDR3 length: 14 amino acids. Germline CDR1 and CDR2: MDHEN and SYDVKM. In DNA, the CDR3 is TGTGCCAGCGGCGGGACTAGCCGCCGGTACGAGCAGTACTTC. Amino acid sequence: CASGGTSRRYEQYF.

This chain joins TRBV5-5 and TRBJ1-1, with 10 nucleotides matching TRBD1. Germline V gene data show CDR1 as SGHKS and CDR2 as YYEKEE (reference sequence). This CDR3 is 14 amino acids long. The V and J ends lost 3 bases and 1 base, in that order; junction bases with no gene match: 0. CDR3 sequence reads: CASSWTGGNTEAFF. In nucleotides, the CDR3 is TGTGCCAGCAGCTGGACAGGGGGGAACACTGAAGCTTTCTTT.

This sequence joins TRBV3-1 (or the pseudogene TRBV3-2) and TRBJ2-2; 10 positions agree with TRBD2. V lost 3 bases and J lost 0; bases outside the gene matches: 1. The CDR3 has 16 residues. The germline gives CDR1 LGHDT, CDR2 YNNKEL (reference sequence). CDR3 loop: CASSHTSGTNTGELFF. For the CDR3, the DNA is TGTGCCAGCAGCCACACTAGCGGGACGAACACCGGGGAGCTGTTTTTT.

The chain has TRBV27 and TRBJ2-7; maybe TRBD2 (6 bases). Per the germline V gene, CDR1 is MNHEY and CDR2 is SMNVEV (reference sequence). V was pared by 2 bases and J by 5 bases, with 10 bases between. This CDR3 is 13 amino acids long. The CDR3: CASSLLTSNEQYF. As DNA, the CDR3 is TGTGCCAGCAGTTTACTGACTAGTAACGAGCAGTACTTC.

The chain links TRBV2 to TRBJ2-1; D call uncertain. Germline V gives CDR1 SNHLY, CDR2 FYNNEI. The CDR3 runs to 12 residues. The V gene lost 9 bases and the J gene lost 6 bases, with 12 bases spanning the gap. As DNA, the CDR3 is TGTGCCAGTCAATCCCCTATCAATGAGCAGTTCTTC. Its protein product is CASQSPINEQFF.